This T cell receptor (beta chain) was captured by sequencing in a study of cytomegalovirus exposure and HLA in healthy donors. PCR used 60 Vbeta primers and 13 Jbeta primers. Produced via immunoSEQ multiplex PCR; TCRdb's table is partial and in-frame only. The table lists about 130,000 clones, around 77% of them singletons. With respect to this clone: Its cognate antigen is unknown.

Overall study findings and caveats: The productive fraction for most TCR beta V segments was about 87% or about 30% in an earlier analysis.

Germline V gene sequence: CDR1 MNHNS, CDR2 SASEGT. Trimming at V came to 2 bases and at J to 5 bases, leaving 6 bases not matched to a gene. The CDR3 spans 14 residues. This chain joins TRBV6-1 and TRBJ2-7; 7 nucleotides line up with TRBD2. The sequencing input was PBMCs. This TCR was sampled from a man aged 30 to 45 in good health and CMV-seronegative. The CDR3 bases are TGTGCCAGCAGTGAACAAGGACTAGGGAACGAGCAGTACTTC. This codes for CASSEQGLGNEQYF.